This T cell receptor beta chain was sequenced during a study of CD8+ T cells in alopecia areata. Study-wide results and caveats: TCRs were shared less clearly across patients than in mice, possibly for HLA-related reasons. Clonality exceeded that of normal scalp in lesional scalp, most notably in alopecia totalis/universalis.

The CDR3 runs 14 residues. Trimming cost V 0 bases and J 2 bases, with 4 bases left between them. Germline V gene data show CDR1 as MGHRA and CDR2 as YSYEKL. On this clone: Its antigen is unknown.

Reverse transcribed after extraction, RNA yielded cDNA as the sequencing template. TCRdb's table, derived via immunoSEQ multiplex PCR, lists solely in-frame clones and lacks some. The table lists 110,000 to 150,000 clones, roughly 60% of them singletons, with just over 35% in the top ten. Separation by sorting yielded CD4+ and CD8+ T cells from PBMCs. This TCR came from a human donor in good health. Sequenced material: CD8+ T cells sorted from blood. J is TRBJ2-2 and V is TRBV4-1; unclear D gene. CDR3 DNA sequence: TGCGCCAGCAGCCAAGATCCTAACACCGGGGAGCTGTTTTTT. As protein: CASSQDPNTGELFF.